A single TCR beta chain is shown here with its context. The authors ran a second PCR of roughly 6 to 12 cycles using a sample-barcoded 5' primer and a J-beta primer mix. MiXCR was run by TCRdb on the 5' RACE reads, yielding one entry per CDR3 protein. The sample carries about 800,000 distinct CDR3 sequences, around 25% recorded once. The data stem from a study of blood T cells in healthy people across ages. These data were likewise used in another study, on T cells of mothers and their children.

The specimen sequenced was blood. The receptor's source is a boy aged 10-17 years in good health.

The CDR3 DNA follows: TGTGCCAGCAGGGCCGGGACGCCTGAAGCTTTCTTT. Translation gives CASRAGTPEAFF. The chain combines TRBV4-2 with TRBJ1-1; D possibly corresponds to TRBD1 (5 bases). The V end lost 6 bases, the J end lost 6 bases, and 11 bases lay between the germline ends. This CDR3 comprises 12 residues. From germline, CDR1 is LGHNA and CDR2 YNFKEQ.